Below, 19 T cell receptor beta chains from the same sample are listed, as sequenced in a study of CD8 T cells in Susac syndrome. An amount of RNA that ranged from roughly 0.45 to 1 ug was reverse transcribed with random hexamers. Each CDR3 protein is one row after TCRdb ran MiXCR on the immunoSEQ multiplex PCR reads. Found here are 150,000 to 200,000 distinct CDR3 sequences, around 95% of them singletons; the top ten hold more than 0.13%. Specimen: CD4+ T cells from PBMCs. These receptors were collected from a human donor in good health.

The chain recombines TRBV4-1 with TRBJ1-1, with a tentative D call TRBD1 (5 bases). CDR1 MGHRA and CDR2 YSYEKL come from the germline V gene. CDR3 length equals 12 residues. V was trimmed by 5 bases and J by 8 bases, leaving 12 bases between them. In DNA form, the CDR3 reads TGCGCCAGCAGCACCCGGCAGGGAGAAGCTTTCTTT. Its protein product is CASSTRQGEAFF.

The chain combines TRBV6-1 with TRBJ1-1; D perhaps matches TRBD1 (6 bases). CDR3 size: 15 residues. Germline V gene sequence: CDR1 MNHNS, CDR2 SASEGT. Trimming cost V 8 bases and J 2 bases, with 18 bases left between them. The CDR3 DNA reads TGTGCCAGCCAGGTCTATCGGGGGGCAAACACTGAAGCTTTCTTT. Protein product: CASQVYRGANTEAFF.

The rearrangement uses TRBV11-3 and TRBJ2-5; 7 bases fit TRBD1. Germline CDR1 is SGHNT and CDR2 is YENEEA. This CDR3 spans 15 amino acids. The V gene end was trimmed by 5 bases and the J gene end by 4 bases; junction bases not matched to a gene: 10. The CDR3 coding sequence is TGTGCCAGCAGCATCGGGACAGTCAAGGGAGAGACCCAGTACTTC. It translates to CASSIGTVKGETQYF. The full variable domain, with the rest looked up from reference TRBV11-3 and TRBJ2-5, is EAGVVQSPRYKIIEKKQPVAFWCNPISGHNTLYWYLQNLGQGPELLIRYENEEAVDDSQLPKDRFSAERLKGVDSTLKIQPAELGDSAVYLCASSIGTVKGETQYFGPGTRLLVL.

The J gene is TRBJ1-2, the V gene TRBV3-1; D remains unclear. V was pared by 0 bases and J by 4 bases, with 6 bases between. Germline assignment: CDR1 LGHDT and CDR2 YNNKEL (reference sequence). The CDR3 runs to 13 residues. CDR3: CASSQDRRYGYTF. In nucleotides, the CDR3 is TGTGCCAGCAGCCAAGATCGCCGCTATGGCTACACCTTC.

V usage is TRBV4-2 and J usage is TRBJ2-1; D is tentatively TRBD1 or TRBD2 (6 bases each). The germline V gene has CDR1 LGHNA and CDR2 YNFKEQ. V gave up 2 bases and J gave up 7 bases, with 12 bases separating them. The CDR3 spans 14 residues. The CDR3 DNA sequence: TGTGCCAGCAGCCAAACGGGGGCCAGGAATGAGCAGTTCTTC. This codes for CASSQTGARNEQFF.

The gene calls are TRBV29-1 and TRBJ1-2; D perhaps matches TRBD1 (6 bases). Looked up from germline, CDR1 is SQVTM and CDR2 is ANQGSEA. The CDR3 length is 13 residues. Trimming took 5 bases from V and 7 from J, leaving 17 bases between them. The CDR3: CSVSVRTDSGYTF. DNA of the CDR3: TGCAGCGTTTCTGTCAGGACAGACTCTGGCTACACCTTC.

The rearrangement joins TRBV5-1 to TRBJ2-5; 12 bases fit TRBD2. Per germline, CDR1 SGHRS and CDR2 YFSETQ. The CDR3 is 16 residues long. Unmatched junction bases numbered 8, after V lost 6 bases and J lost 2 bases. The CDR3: CASTTGTSGGQETQYF. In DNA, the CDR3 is TGCGCCAGCACCACAGGAACTAGCGGGGGGCAAGAGACCCAGTACTTC.

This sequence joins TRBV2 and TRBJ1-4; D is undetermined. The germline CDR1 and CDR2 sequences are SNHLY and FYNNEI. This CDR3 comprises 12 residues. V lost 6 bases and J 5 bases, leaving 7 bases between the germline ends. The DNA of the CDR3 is TGTGCCAGCAGCCAGTACAATGAAAAACTGTTTTTT. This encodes CASSQYNEKLFF.

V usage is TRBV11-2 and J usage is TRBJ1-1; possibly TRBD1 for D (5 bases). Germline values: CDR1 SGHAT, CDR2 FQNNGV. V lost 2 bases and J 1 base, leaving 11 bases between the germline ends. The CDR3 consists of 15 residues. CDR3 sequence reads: CASSLWRGKNTEAFF. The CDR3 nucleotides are TGTGCCAGCAGCTTATGGCGGGGGAAGAACACTGAAGCTTTCTTT.

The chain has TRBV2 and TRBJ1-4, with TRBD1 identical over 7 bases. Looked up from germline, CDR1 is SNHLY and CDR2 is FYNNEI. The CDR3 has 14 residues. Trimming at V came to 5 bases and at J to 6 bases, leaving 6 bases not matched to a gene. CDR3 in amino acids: CASSSSGTDEKLFF. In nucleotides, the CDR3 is TGTGCCAGCAGTAGTTCCGGGACAGATGAAAAACTGTTTTTT.

For the CDR3, the DNA is TGTGCCAGCAGCTTGGGGGGGTGGGAAGAGACCCAGTACTTC. Translation gives CASSLGGWEETQYF. The V and J genes are TRBV5-4 and TRBJ2-5, with D perhaps matching TRBD1 or TRBD2 (5 bases each). The germline V gene has CDR1 SGHNT and CDR2 YYREEE (reference sequence). V was clipped by 0 bases and J by 3 bases, with 9 bases between them. CDR3 length: 14 residues. Together with reference TRBV5-4 and TRBJ2-5, the CDR3 gives the full variable domain: ETGVTQSPTHLIKTRGQQVTLRCSSQSGHNTVSWYQQALGQGPQFIFQYYREEENGRGNFPPRFSGLQFPNYSSELNVNALELDDSALYLCASSLGGWEETQYFGPGTRLLVL.

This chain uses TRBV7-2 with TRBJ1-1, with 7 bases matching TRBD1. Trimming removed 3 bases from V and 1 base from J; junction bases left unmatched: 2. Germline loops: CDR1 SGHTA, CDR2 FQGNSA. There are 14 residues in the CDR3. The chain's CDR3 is CASSLDRWNTEAFF. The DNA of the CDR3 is TGTGCCAGCAGCTTGGACAGGTGGAACACTGAAGCTTTCTTT.

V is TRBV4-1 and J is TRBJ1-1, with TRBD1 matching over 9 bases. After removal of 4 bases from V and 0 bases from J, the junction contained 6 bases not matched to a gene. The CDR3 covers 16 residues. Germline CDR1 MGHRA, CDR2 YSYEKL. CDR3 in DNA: TGCGCCAGCAGCCTAAACAGGGGGCTTATGAACACTGAAGCTTTCTTT. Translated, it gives CASSLNRGLMNTEAFF.

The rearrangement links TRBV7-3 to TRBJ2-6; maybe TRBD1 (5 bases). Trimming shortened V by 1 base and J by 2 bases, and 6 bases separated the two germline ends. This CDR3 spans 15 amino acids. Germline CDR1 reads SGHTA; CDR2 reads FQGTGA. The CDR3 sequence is CASSLRGPGANVLTF. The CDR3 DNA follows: TGTGCCAGCAGCTTAAGGGGCCCTGGGGCCAACGTCCTGACTTTC. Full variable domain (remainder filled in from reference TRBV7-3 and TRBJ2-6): GAGVSQTPSNKVTEKGKYVELRCDPISGHTALYWYRQSLGQGPEFLIYFQGTGAADDSGLPNDRFFAVRPEGSVSTLKIQRTERGDSAVYLCASSLRGPGANVLTFGAGSRLTVL.

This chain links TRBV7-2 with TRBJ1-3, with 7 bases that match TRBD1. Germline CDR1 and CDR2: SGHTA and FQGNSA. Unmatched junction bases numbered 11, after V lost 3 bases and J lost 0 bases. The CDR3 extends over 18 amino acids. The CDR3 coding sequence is TGTGCCAGCAGCTTTGAAGGGACAGCCACTTACTCTGGAAACACCATATATTTT. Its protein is CASSFEGTATYSGNTIYF.

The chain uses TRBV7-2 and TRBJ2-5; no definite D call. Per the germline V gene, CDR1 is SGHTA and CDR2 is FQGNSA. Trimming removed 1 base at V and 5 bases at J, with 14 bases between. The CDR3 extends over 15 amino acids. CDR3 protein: CASSLGPGYGETQYF. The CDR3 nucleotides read TGTGCCAGCAGCTTAGGGCCTGGGTATGGGGAGACCCAGTACTTC.

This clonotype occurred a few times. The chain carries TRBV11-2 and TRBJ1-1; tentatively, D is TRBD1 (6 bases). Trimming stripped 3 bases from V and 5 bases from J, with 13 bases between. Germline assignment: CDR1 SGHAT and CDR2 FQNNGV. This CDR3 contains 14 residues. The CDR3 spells CASSFRGGGTEAFF. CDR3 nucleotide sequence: TGTGCCAGCAGCTTCAGGGGAGGTGGAACTGAAGCTTTCTTT.

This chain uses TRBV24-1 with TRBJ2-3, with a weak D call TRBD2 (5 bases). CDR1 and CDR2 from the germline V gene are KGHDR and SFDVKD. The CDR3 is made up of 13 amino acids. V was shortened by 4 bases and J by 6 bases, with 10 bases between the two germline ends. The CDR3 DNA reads TGTGCCACCAGTGACTCATGGGAGGATACGCAGTATTTT. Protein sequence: CATSDSWEDTQYF.

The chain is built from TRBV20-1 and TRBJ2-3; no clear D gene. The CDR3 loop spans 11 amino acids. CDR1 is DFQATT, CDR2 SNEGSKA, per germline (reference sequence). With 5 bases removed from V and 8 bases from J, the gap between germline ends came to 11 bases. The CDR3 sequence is CSAWGLGTQYF. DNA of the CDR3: TGCAGTGCTTGGGGTTTGGGTACGCAGTATTTT.